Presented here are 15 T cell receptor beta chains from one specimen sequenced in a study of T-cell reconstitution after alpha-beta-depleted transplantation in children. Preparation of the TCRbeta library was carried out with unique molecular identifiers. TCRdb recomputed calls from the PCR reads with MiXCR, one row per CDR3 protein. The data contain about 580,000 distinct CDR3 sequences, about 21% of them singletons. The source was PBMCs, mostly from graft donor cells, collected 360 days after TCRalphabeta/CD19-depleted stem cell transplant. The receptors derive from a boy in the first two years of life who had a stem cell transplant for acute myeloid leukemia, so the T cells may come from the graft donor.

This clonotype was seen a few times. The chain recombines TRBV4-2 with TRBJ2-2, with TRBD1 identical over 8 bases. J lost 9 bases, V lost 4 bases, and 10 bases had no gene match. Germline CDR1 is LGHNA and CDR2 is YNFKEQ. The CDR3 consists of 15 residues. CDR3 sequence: CASSPTDRGVRELFF. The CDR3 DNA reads TGTGCCAGCAGCCCAACTGACAGGGGAGTTAGGGAGCTGTTTTTT.

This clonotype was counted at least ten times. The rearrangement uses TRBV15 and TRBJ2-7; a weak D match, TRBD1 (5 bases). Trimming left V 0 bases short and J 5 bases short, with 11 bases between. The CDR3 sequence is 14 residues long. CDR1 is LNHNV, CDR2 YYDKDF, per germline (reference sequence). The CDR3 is CATSRDRAAHEQYV. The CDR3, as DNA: TGTGCCACCAGCAGAGACAGGGCGGCTCACGAGCAGTACGTC.

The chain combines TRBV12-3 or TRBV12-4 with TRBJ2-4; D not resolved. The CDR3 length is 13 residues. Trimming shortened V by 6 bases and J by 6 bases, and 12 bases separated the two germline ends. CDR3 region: CASSPGQINIQYF. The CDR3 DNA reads TGTGCCAGCAGCCCAGGTCAGATAAACATTCAGTACTTC.

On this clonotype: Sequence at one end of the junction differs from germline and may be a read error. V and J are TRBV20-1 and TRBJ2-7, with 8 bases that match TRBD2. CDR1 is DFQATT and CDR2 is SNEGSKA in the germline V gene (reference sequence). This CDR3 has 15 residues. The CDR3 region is CCARDQRTSGYERYF. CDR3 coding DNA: TGCTGTGCTAGAGATCAGAGAACTAGCGGCTACGAGCGGTACTTC.

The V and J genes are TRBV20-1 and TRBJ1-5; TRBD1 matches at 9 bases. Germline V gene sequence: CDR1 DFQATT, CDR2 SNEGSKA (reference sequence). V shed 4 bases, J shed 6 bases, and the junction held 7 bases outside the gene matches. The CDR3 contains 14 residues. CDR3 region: CSATTGGGGQPQHF. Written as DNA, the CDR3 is TGCAGTGCTACCACAGGGGGCGGAGGTCAGCCCCAGCATTTT.

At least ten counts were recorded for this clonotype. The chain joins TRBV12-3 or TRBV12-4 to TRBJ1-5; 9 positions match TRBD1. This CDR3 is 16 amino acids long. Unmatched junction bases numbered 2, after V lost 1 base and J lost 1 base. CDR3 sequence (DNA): TGTGCCAGCAGTTTAGGGACAGGGGTGAGCAATCAGCCCCAGCATTTT. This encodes CASSLGTGVSNQPQHF.

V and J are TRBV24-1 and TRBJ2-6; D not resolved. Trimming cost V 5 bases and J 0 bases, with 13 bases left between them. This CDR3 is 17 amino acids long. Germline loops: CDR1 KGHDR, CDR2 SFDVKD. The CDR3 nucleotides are TGTGCCACCAGTGGTCCGGGCAGCAGCTCTGGGGCCAACGTCCTGACTTTC. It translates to CATSGPGSSSGANVLTF.

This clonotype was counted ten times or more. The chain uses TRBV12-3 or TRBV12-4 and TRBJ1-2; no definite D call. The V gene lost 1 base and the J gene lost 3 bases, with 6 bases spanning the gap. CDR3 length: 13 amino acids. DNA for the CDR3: TGTGCCAGCAGTTTAGTAGGGTACTATGGCTACACCTTC. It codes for CASSLVGYYGYTF.

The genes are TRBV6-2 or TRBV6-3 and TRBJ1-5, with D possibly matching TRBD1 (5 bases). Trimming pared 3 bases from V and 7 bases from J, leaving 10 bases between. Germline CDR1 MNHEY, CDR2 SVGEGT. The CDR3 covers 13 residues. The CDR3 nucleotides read TGTGCCAGCAGTTATTCCCGGGGCCAGCCCCAGCATTTT. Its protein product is CASSYSRGQPQHF.

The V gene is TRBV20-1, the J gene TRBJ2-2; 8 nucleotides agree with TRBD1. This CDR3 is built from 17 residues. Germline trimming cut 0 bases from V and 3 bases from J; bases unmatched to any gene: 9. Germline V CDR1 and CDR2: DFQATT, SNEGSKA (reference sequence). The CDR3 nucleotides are TGCAGTGCTAGAGACGCCGGGACAGGAATGGACACCGGGGAGCTGTTTTTT. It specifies CSARDAGTGMDTGELFF.

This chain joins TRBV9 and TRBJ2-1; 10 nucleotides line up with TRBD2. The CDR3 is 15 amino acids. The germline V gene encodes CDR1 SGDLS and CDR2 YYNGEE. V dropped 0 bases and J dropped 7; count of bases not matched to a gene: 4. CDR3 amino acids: CASSVGLAGQNEQFF. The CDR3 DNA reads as TGTGCCAGCAGCGTAGGACTAGCGGGCCAAAATGAGCAGTTCTTC.

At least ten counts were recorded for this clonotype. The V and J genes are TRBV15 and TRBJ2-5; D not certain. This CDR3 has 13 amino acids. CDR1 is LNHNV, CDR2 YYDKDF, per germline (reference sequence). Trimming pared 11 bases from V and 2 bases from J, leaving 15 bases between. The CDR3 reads CAASRQLQETQYF. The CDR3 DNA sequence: TGTGCCGCCTCCCGGCAGCTACAAGAGACCCAGTACTTC. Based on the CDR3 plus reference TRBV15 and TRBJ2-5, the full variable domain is DAMVIQNPRYQVTQFGKPVTLSCSQTLNHNVMYWYQQKSSQAPKLLFHYYDKDFNNEADTPDNFQSRRPNTSFCFLDIRSPGLGDTAMYLCAASRQLQETQYFGPGTRLLVL.

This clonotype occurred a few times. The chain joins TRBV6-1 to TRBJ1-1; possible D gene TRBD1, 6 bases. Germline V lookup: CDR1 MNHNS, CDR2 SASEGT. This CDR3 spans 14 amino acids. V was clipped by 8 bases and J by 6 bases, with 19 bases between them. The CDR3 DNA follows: TGTGCCAGCGTCGGGACGGGGGCCCTCCCTGAAGCTTTCTTT. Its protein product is CASVGTGALPEAFF.

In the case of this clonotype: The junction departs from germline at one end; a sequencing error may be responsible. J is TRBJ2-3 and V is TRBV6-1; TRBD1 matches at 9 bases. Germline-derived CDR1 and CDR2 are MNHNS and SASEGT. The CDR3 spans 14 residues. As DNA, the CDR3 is TGTGGCAGCCGCAGGGACAGGGGCACAGATACGCAGTATTTT. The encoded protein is CGSRRDRGTDTQYF.

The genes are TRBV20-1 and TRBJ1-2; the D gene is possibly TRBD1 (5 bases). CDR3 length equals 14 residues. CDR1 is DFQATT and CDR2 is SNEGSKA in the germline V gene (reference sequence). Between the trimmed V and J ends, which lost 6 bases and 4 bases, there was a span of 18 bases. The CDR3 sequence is CSATAGPITYGYTF. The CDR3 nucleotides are TGCAGTGCGACCGCAGGGCCAATCACCTATGGCTACACCTTC.